Following are 18 T cell receptor beta chains from one sample sequenced in a study of T cells in Graves' hyperthyroidism and ophthalmopathy (dated by TCRdb to about 2019). The library was built by means of multiplex PCR. The sequencer was an Illumina HiSeq 2000. The TCR beta CDR3 regions were amplified from RNA transcripts. A first-round RT-PCR of the TCR CDR3 used the HTBI primer set with the Qiagen OneStep RT-PCR kit. The raw public data were reprocessed by TCRdb itself: fastp quality trimming at Q25, MiXCR clonotype calling, in-frame beta chains only. Entries that share a CDR3 protein sequence are merged under the most common genes and DNA. This sample holds around 690,000 distinct CDR3 sequences; 15% to 20% were observed only once. The ten largest clones represent less than 20% of the sample. The sample was blood. The origin of the receptors is a man between 50 and 59 years old with Graves' hyperthyroidism.

This clonotype was counted ten times or more. The J gene is TRBJ2-7, the V gene TRBV30, with 9 bases identical to TRBD1. The length of the CDR3 is 13 residues. Unmatched junction bases numbered 2, after V lost 3 bases and J lost 2 bases. Germline CDR1 reads GTSNPN; CDR2 reads SVGIG (reference sequence). CDR3 DNA sequence: TGTGCCTGGAGGCGGACAGGGGCCTACGAGCAGTACTTC. Amino acids: CAWRRTGAYEQYF.

The sample holds many counts of this clonotype. The CDR3 bases are TGTGCCAGCAGTTCCACCTATGGCTACACCTTC. Its translation: CASSSTYGYTF. The genes are TRBV6-1 and TRBJ1-2; D is uncertain. V lost 5 bases and J 4 bases, leaving 5 bases between the germline ends. The germline V gene has CDR1 MNHNS and CDR2 SASEGT. This CDR3 region has 11 residues.

Written as DNA, the CDR3 is TGTGCCAGCAGCCACGGGAACAGCTCCTCAGGAAACACCATATATTTT. This encodes CASSHGNSSSGNTIYF. This chain joins TRBV3-1 and TRBJ1-3; the D is unclear. Germline loops: CDR1 LGHDT, CDR2 YNNKEL (reference sequence). The V end lost 3 bases, the J end lost 4 bases, and 16 bases lay between the germline ends. This CDR3 comprises 16 residues.

This clonotype was counted only a few times. The chain is built from TRBV6-9 and TRBJ2-7; D not certain. This CDR3 is built from 15 residues. Trimming pared 2 bases from V and 2 bases from J, leaving 13 bases between. Germline CDR1 reads MNHGY; CDR2 reads SVAAGI. CDR3 in DNA: TGTGCCAGCAGTTATGCCTGGAGAGGTCCCTACGAGCAGTACTTC. Encoded protein: CASSYAWRGPYEQYF.

This clonotype was counted only a few times. The rearrangement joins TRBV18 to TRBJ1-2; D might be TRBD1 (5 bases). Germline V gene lookup returns CDR1 KGHSH and CDR2 LQKENI. CDR3 length equals 14 residues. Trimming pared 5 bases from V and 3 bases from J, leaving 13 bases between. The CDR3 protein is CASSREEGHYGYTF. The CDR3 DNA sequence: TGTGCCAGCTCAAGGGAAGAGGGGCACTATGGCTACACCTTC.

This clonotype has just a few counts. The rearrangement uses TRBV5-1 and TRBJ2-7; maybe TRBD1 (7 bases). V was pared by 0 bases and J by 4 bases, with 11 bases between. This CDR3 has 14 residues. Germline assignment: CDR1 SGHRS and CDR2 YFSETQ. CDR3 DNA: TGCGCCAGCAGCTTGGAGTCAGGGGGGTACGAGCAGTACTTC. The encoded protein is CASSLESGGYEQYF.

The chain couples TRBV29-1 to TRBJ2-6; no firm D call. The ends were cut back, 6 bases at V and 0 bases at J, with 9 bases in the middle. This CDR3 spans 14 amino acids. Per the germline V gene, CDR1 is SQVTM and CDR2 is ANQGSEA. The CDR3 coding sequence is TGCAGCGTAGTGACGAGCTCTGGGGCCAACGTCCTGACTTTC. It yields the protein CSVVTSSGANVLTF.

This clonotype was counted at least ten times. V gene TRBV2 combines with J gene TRBJ1-1; tentatively, D is TRBD1 (6 bases). The CDR3 is made up of 14 amino acids. The V gene lost 5 bases and the J gene lost 1 base, with 11 bases spanning the gap. The germline V gene has CDR1 SNHLY and CDR2 FYNNEI. As DNA, the CDR3 is TGTGCCAGCAGTCTCAGGACAGCGAACACTGAAGCTTTCTTT. Protein sequence: CASSLRTANTEAFF.

This clonotype was observed many times. This rearrangement joins TRBV2 to TRBJ2-7, with D perhaps given as TRBD1 or TRBD2 (5 bases each). V shed 3 bases and J shed 5 bases, with 11 bases lying between them. The CDR3 length is 13 residues. Germline values: CDR1 SNHLY, CDR2 FYNNEI. The CDR3 coding sequence is TGTGCCAGCAGTGAGGGTCGGGGACACGAGCAGTACTTC. As protein: CASSEGRGHEQYF.

The J gene is TRBJ2-7, the V gene TRBV6-1, with a weak D call TRBD1 (6 bases). V shed 6 bases and J shed 1 base, with 13 bases lying between them. CDR3 length: 14 residues. Germline V gene lookup returns CDR1 MNHNS and CDR2 SASEGT. For the CDR3, the DNA is TGTGCCAGCAGCGCGCACAGGGATTCCTACGAGCAGTACTTC. Protein: CASSAHRDSYEQYF.

This clonotype was detected ten times or more. The chain carries TRBV5-1 and TRBJ1-1; D remains ambiguous. Trimming left V 4 bases short and J 3 bases short, with 16 bases between. Germline CDR1 SGHRS, CDR2 YFSETQ. The CDR3 extends over 15 amino acids. The chain's CDR3 is CASSTDGMRDTEAFF. The CDR3 DNA reads TGCGCCAGCAGCACTGACGGGATGAGGGACACTGAAGCTTTCTTT. The full variable domain, completed using reference TRBV5-1 and TRBJ1-1, is KAGVTQTPRYLIKTRGQQVTLSCSPISGHRSVSWYQQTPGQGLQFLFEYFSETQRNKGNFPGRFSGRQFSNSRSEMNVSTLELGDSALYLCASSTDGMRDTEAFFGQGTRLTVV.

This clonotype was picked up a small number of times. The rearrangement links TRBV7-8 to TRBJ2-1; the D is unclear. The length of the CDR3 is 15 residues. Germline V gene lookup returns CDR1 SGHVS and CDR2 FQNEAQ. V lost 1 base and J 4 bases, leaving 11 bases between the germline ends. The CDR3 reads CASSLEGIRYNEQFF. In nucleotides, the CDR3 is TGTGCCAGCAGCTTAGAGGGAATAAGGTACAATGAGCAGTTCTTC.

This clonotype was seen at least ten times. The V call is TRBV6-1, the J call TRBJ1-1, with a weak D call TRBD1 (6 bases). Germline V gives CDR1 MNHNS, CDR2 SASEGT. The CDR3 consists of 15 residues. The ends were cut back, 6 bases at V and 5 bases at J, with 19 bases in the middle. CDR3 sequence reads: CASRFYRERGTEAFF. Written as DNA, the CDR3 is TGTGCCAGCAGATTCTACAGGGAAAGGGGGACTGAAGCTTTCTTT.

This clonotype was observed a few times. CDR3 sequence (DNA): TGTGCCAGCAGCCCTCCGGGGGGGGAGTGGCTTGAGCAGTTCTTC. The encoded protein is CASSPPGGEWLEQFF. This sequence joins TRBV7-9 and TRBJ2-1; 8 positions match TRBD2. CDR1 and CDR2 (germline): SEHNR, FQNEAQ (reference sequence). The CDR3 totals 15 residues. The V segment lost 5 bases and the J segment 9 bases; nucleotides outside the gene matches: 12.

Turning to this clonotype: A much larger clone sits a single nucleotide away, making a read error possible. V usage is TRBV11-2 and J usage is TRBJ2-7; TRBD1 matches at 8 bases. The V gene's germline CDR1 is SGHAT and CDR2 FQNNGV. This CDR3 has 15 residues. Here the CDR3 reads CTSSLAGTGLYEQYF. DNA of the CDR3: TGTACCAGCAGCTTAGCCGGGACAGGACTCTACGAGCAGTACTTC.

This clonotype was seen at least ten times. V is TRBV13 and J is TRBJ1-1, with D unclear. The CDR3 has 14 amino acids. In germline, CDR1 is PRHDT, CDR2 FYEKMQ (reference sequence). Trimming removed 5 bases at V and 1 base at J, with 11 bases between. The CDR3 protein is CASSPRAGNTEAFF. DNA for the CDR3: TGTGCCAGCAGCCCCCGGGCGGGGAACACTGAAGCTTTCTTT.

This clonotype was counted many times. The chain recombines TRBV28 with TRBJ1-5; 9 positions match TRBD1. Germline loops: CDR1 MDHEN, CDR2 SYDVKM. This CDR3 spans 16 amino acids. The V and J ends lost 6 bases and 3 bases, in that order; junction bases with no gene match: 9. The CDR3 DNA reads TGTGCCAGCAGCCCGCCGGGACAGGGATACAATCAGCCCCAGCATTTT. This gives the protein CASSPPGQGYNQPQHF.

This clonotype was seen a handful of times. This CDR3 reads CASSFNGGPGHEQYF. CDR3 bases: TGCGCCAGCAGCTTTAATGGAGGGCCTGGCCACGAGCAGTACTTC. V gene TRBV5-1 combines with J gene TRBJ2-7; D is possibly TRBD2 (6 bases). The germline V gene encodes CDR1 SGHRS and CDR2 YFSETQ. This CDR3 region has 15 residues. V was shortened by 2 bases and J by 5 bases, with 17 bases between the two germline ends.